A single sample is the source of the 5 T cell receptor beta chains below, sequenced in a study of cytomegalovirus exposure and HLA in healthy donors (dated by TCRdb to between 2016 and 2019). Library creation used the immunoSEQ multiplex PCR assay. The clones in this table, taken by TCRdb from immuneACCESS, are in-frame only. Not every clone is retained; where verified, under half of the shortfall comes from an unresolved V gene, and the cause of the rest is unknown. Across this sample there are 250,000 to 300,000 clones, with nearly 90% seen only once. The ten biggest clones cover 0.37% of the sample. The sequencing input was PBMCs. These receptors were obtained from a woman under 30 in good health and CMV-seronegative.

J is TRBJ2-7 and V is TRBV5-1, with D possibly TRBD1 on 5 matching bases. Trimming pared 1 base from V and 1 base from J, leaving 15 bases between. The CDR3 runs to 16 residues. Germline CDR1 is SGHRS and CDR2 is YFSETQ. CDR3 amino acids: CASSLPQQEPSYEQYF. The DNA for the CDR3 is TGCGCCAGCAGCTTGCCCCAACAGGAGCCTTCCTACGAGCAGTACTTC.

The CDR3 loop reads CASTDSPSSGNTIYF. The CDR3 bases are TGCGCCAGCACGGACAGCCCGAGCTCTGGAAACACCATATATTTT. The chain recombines TRBV5-1 with TRBJ1-3, with D perhaps matching TRBD1 (6 bases). Trimming shortened V by 6 bases and J by 0 bases, and 13 bases separated the two germline ends. The CDR3 is 15 residues long. Germline V gene data show CDR1 as SGHRS and CDR2 as YFSETQ. The full variable domain, its missing parts supplied by reference TRBV5-1 and TRBJ1-3, is KAGVTQTPRYLIKTRGQQVTLSCSPISGHRSVSWYQQTPGQGLQFLFEYFSETQRNKGNFPGRFSGRQFSNSRSEMNVSTLELGDSALYLCASTDSPSSGNTIYFGEGSWLTVV.

The chain couples TRBV7-9 to TRBJ1-1, with 10 bases aligning to TRBD1. This CDR3 has 17 amino acids. Trimming at V came to 5 bases and at J to 1 base, leaving 10 bases not matched to a gene. The germline CDR1 and CDR2 sequences are SEHNR and FQNEAQ (reference sequence). CDR3: CASSGSPGTGANTEAFF. CDR3 bases: TGTGCCAGCAGCGGTAGTCCCGGGACAGGGGCGAACACTGAAGCTTTCTTT.

This clone was found a few times. This rearrangement joins TRBV27 to TRBJ1-6; a weak D match, TRBD1 (5 bases). Trimming took 2 bases from V and 7 from J, leaving 6 bases between them. Per the germline V gene, CDR1 is MNHEY and CDR2 is SMNVEV (reference sequence). The CDR3 totals 13 residues. CDR3 amino acids: CASSLGGNSPLHF. The DNA for the CDR3 is TGTGCCAGCAGTTTAGGGGGGAATTCACCCCTCCACTTT.

This rearrangement joins TRBV10-3 to TRBJ1-6; tentatively, D is TRBD1 (5 bases). Trimming removed 0 bases at V and 8 bases at J, with 17 bases between. The CDR3 loop spans 17 amino acids. Per germline, CDR1 ENHRY and CDR2 SYGVKD. CDR3 loop: CAISESDPEGLYSPLHF. As DNA, the CDR3 is TGTGCCATCAGTGAGTCAGACCCCGAGGGACTTTATTCACCCCTCCACTTT.